This is a list of T cell receptor beta chains from one sample in a study of blood T cell repertoires in COVID-19. TCRdb keeps only in-frame clones here, not all; method: immunoSEQ multiplex PCR. The sample gives 190,000 or so clones, about 81% of which show up once; 12% is in the top ten. Sequencing was carried out using peripheral blood. The receptor source for this set is a woman at least 80 years old with COVID-19, enrolled during active disease. The conserved cysteine and the conserved F or W are not part of the CDR3 here. Each record gives: clone size, V gene, CDR3 protein. Size is omitted from some rows. Given values are once, few, many or a class for expanded clones.

NA	TRBV7-6	ASSSLAVGYEQY
NA	TRBV13	ASSLNGLSYEQY
NA	TRBV15	ATSRYDSGRPDTQY
NA	TRBV27	ASSLGVGGIYEQY
NA	TRBV2	ASRGQGEDTQY
NA	TRBV7-9	ASSLAGISGVADTQY
few	TRBV6-6	ASSYPSRYEQY
NA	TRBV11-3	ASSSQGANTGELF
NA	TRBV13	ASSWGQGDIQPQH
NA	TRBV30	AWGGQGEETQY
few	TRBV18	ASSPEGTEQF
once	TRBV29-1	SVERGGNTEAF
NA	TRBV2	ASTGAGAETQY
NA	TRBV28	ASSNSMGHPNTEAF
NA	TRBV9	ASSVIAVTDTQY
NA	TRBV19	ASSSAGGFNEQF
NA	TRBV6-5	ASSSRAKDEQY
NA	TRBV2	ASSDSFTGELF
few	TRBV5-1	ASTLRGASTDTQY
NA	TRBV18	ASSGLAELTGELF
NA	TRBV5-4	ASSLVGYGGYT
NA	TRBV6-5	ASSYSARNTQY
NA	TRBV11-1	ASSSGTTNEQF
NA	TRBV6-6	ASSYAAGAYTDTQY
NA	TRBV6-5	ASSFGSGLLYEQY
once	TRBV2	ASSRDRGQRDTQY
NA	TRBV11-3	ASSIGTAYREDGYT
NA	TRBV27	ASSLNLSSGRARDTQY
NA	TRBV19	ASSPDRAREQY
NA	TRBV13	ASSLLAGGLTSTDTQY
once	TRBV4-2	ASSPTGLRSYNEQF
NA	TRBV3-1/TRBV3-2	ASSHAGANQPQH
NA	TRBV5-8	ASSLARTSGLPDTQY
NA	TRBV5-1	ASSNSYEQY
NA	TRBV19	ASSWRAGANVLT
NA	TRBV11-2	ASSRSGRGTDTQY
NA	TRBV28	ASSSTGYEQY
NA	TRBV12-3/TRBV12-4	ASRGDSYGYT